A single sample is the source of the 28 T cell receptor beta chains below, sequenced in a study of shared clonotypes between healthy human individuals. Measured with immunoSEQ multiplex PCR; TCRdb has only the in-frame clones, and not every one. The sample yields some 2,500,000 clones, over 85% seen once. Sequenced sample: naive CD4+ T cells from PBMCs. As to subset: CD45RA+ positively selected. The receptors stem from a man between 18 and 35 years old in good health. Some clones in this sample may be carry-over from other donors' samples.

CDR3 loop: CASSLRGGSRQPQHF. CDR3 DNA sequence: TGTGCCAGCAGCTTACGAGGAGGGTCGAGGCAGCCCCAGCATTTT. This chain uses TRBV7-6 with TRBJ1-5; no firm D call. This CDR3 is built from 15 residues. Trimming cost V 2 bases and J 7 bases, with 15 bases left between them. Germline V gene sequence: CDR1 SGHVS, CDR2 FNYEAQ.

V usage is TRBV10-1 and J usage is TRBJ2-3; 8 bases map to TRBD2. Germline V lookup: CDR1 WNHNN, CDR2 SYGVQD (reference sequence). V was pared by 6 bases and J by 7 bases, with 9 bases of the junction left unmatched. The CDR3 spans 14 residues. CDR3 sequence: CASSYLREGNTQYF. For the CDR3, the DNA is TGCGCCAGCAGCTACCTCCGGGAGGGGAATACGCAGTATTTT.

The chain is built from TRBV6-1 and TRBJ1-3; no definite D call. There are 13 residues in the CDR3. The V gene lost 8 bases and the J gene lost 0 bases, with 8 bases spanning the gap. Germline V gene sequence: CDR1 MNHNS, CDR2 SASEGT. CDR3 in amino acids: CASQEVSGNTIYF. The DNA for the CDR3 is TGTGCCAGCCAAGAGGTCTCTGGAAACACCATATATTTT.

Concerning this clone itself: Other DNA sequences within the sample encode an identical CDR3. The CDR3 sequence: CSARDLGEQFF. The DNA for the CDR3 is TGCAGTGCTAGAGACCTCGGTGAGCAGTTCTTC. The rearrangement uses TRBV20-1 and TRBJ2-1; D remains ambiguous. From germline, CDR1 is DFQATT and CDR2 SNEGSKA (reference sequence). V was clipped by 0 bases and J by 9 bases, with 6 bases between them. The CDR3 spans 11 residues.

This clone turned up a few times. The J gene is TRBJ1-4, the V gene TRBV28; TRBD1 matches 9 bases. This CDR3 is built from 15 residues. V lost 4 bases, J lost 9 bases, and 9 bases stayed unmatched. Germline V gene sequence: CDR1 MDHEN, CDR2 SYDVKM. The CDR3 region has the DNA TGTGCCAGCAGTTCCCAACCCGGGACAGGGAAAAAACTGTTTTTT. It codes for CASSSQPGTGKKLFF.

Concerning this clone itself: Given a much more abundant clone one base away, this may be a read error. The same CDR3 can be traced to other DNA sequences in this sample. The CDR3 sequence: CASSYDRNQPQHF. In nucleotides, the CDR3 is TGTGCCAGCAGTTACGATCGCAATCAGCCCCAGCATTTT. The chain links TRBV6-6 to TRBJ1-5; D remains ambiguous. V lost 2 bases, J lost 2 bases, and 4 bases lay in between. CDR3 length equals 13 residues. The germline CDR1 and CDR2 sequences are MNHNY and SVGAGI (reference sequence).

This clone was observed a single time. The rearrangement uses TRBV19 and TRBJ1-3; D gene unclear. This CDR3 contains 15 residues. Trimming shortened V by 3 bases and J by 7 bases, and 16 bases separated the two germline ends. Germline loops: CDR1 LNHDA, CDR2 SQIVND (reference sequence). CDR3 sequence (DNA): TGTGCCAGTAGTATTTCGGAACTCTGGGTGAACACCATATATTTT. It translates to CASSISELWVNTIYF.

The rearrangement links TRBV6-1 to TRBJ2-7; TRBD1 might be the D (5 bases). CDR3 size: 14 residues. V lost 6 bases, J lost 1 base, and 13 bases lay in between. Germline CDR1 MNHNS, CDR2 SASEGT. The CDR3 sequence: CASRTDSGSYEQYF. In DNA form, the CDR3 reads TGTGCCAGCAGGACCGACAGTGGGTCCTACGAGCAGTACTTC.

In its sample, this clone was seen once. The rearrangement uses TRBV11-2 and TRBJ2-5; TRBD2 matches at 9 bases. Trimming cost V 1 base and J 5 bases; bases outside gene matches: 14. Germline lookup yields CDR1 SGHAT and CDR2 FQNNGV. The CDR3 has 18 residues. DNA for the CDR3: TGTGCCAGCAGCTTAGGGGCTAGCGGGAACTTATTAGGGGAGACCCAGTACTTC. It translates to CASSLGASGNLLGETQYF.

Comments on this clone: This sample includes further DNA sequences coding for the same CDR3. As DNA, the CDR3 is TGTGCCAGCAGCCAAGATCTCACAGATACGCAGTATTTT. Protein: CASSQDLTDTQYF. The V call is TRBV14, the J call TRBJ2-3; D not certain. Deletions cut 0 bases from V and 2 bases from J, with 3 bases between. The CDR3 has 13 amino acids. The germline V gene encodes CDR1 SGHDN and CDR2 FVKESK.

The chain recombines TRBV2 with TRBJ2-6; D gene uncertain. Germline CDR1 reads SNHLY; CDR2 reads FYNNEI. Trimming took off 6 bases at V and 4 bases at J, with 4 bases between the two ends. The CDR3 is 12 residues long. The CDR3 sequence: CASSHGANVLTF. For the CDR3, the DNA is TGTGCCAGCAGCCACGGGGCCAACGTCCTGACTTTC.

About this clone itself: The same CDR3 also results from other DNA sequences found in this sample. The chain uses TRBV6-1 and TRBJ2-7, with D possibly matching TRBD1 (5 bases). Germline loops: CDR1 MNHNS, CDR2 SASEGT. V dropped 5 bases and J dropped 3 bases, with 8 bases sitting between them. The CDR3 runs 12 residues. CDR3 nucleotides: TGTGCCAGCAGTACTCAGGGCTACGAGCAGTACTTC. Its translation: CASSTQGYEQYF.

The V gene is TRBV6-1, the J gene TRBJ1-5; no definite D call. Trimming stripped 6 bases from V and 5 bases from J, with 14 bases between. The V gene's germline CDR1 is MNHNS and CDR2 SASEGT. This CDR3 region has 14 residues. CDR3 amino acids: CASRSWGSDQPQHF. The DNA for the CDR3 is TGTGCCAGCAGGTCTTGGGGTTCTGATCAGCCCCAGCATTTT.

This sequence joins TRBV29-1 and TRBJ2-5; D gene unclear. Germline V gene lookup returns CDR1 SQVTM and CDR2 ANQGSEA. The germline V and J ends were trimmed by 4 bases and 3 bases, with 6 bases remaining between them. CDR3 length: 11 residues. This CDR3 reads CSVVVKETQYF. CDR3 coding DNA: TGCAGCGTTGTAGTTAAAGAGACCCAGTACTTC.

This CDR3 is CASSKGSEETQYF. The CDR3, as DNA: TGTGCCAGCAGTAAAGGGTCAGAAGAGACCCAGTACTTC. The V and J genes are TRBV7-6 and TRBJ2-5; no firm D call. Germline CDR1 is SGHVS and CDR2 is FNYEAQ. The V end lost 6 bases, the J end lost 3 bases, and 11 bases lay between the germline ends. There are 13 residues in the CDR3.

The gene calls are TRBV19 and TRBJ2-1, with TRBD2 matching over 8 bases. V gave up 7 bases and J gave up 9 bases; unmatched junction bases: 14. The germline CDR1 and CDR2 sequences are LNHDA and SQIVND (reference sequence). There are 15 residues in the CDR3. The CDR3 spells CASTRAGTRGGEQFF. The DNA for the CDR3 is TGTGCCAGTACCCGTGCCGGGACTAGAGGCGGTGAGCAGTTCTTC.

The chain joins TRBV2 to TRBJ2-1; TRBD2 is a possible D gene (5 bases). The CDR3 is 13 residues long. From germline, CDR1 is SNHLY and CDR2 FYNNEI. Trimming cost V 8 bases and J 1 base, with 9 bases left between them. The CDR3 region is CASGWESYNEQFF. For the CDR3, the DNA is TGTGCCAGCGGTTGGGAGTCCTACAATGAGCAGTTCTTC.

Regarding this clone: At one end, the junction sequence differs from germline, possibly due to a read error. This chain joins TRBV27 and TRBJ2-2; possibly TRBD1 for D (6 bases). This CDR3 contains 15 residues. Germline-derived CDR1 and CDR2 are MNHEY and SMNVEV (reference sequence). This CDR3 reads CTSRRRGANTGELFF. CDR3 sequence (DNA): TGTACCAGCAGACGCAGGGGCGCAAACACCGGGGAGCTGTTTTTT.

The CDR3 DNA sequence: TGTGCCAGCAGCTCCCAGCCCCAAGAGACCCAGTACTTC. It is translated as CASSSQPQETQYF. The chain couples TRBV7-2 to TRBJ2-5; D is unclear. The CDR3 is made up of 13 amino acids. CDR1 and CDR2 (germline): SGHTA, FQGNSA. V lost 4 bases to trimming and J lost 1 base, with 7 bases between them.

In nucleotides, the CDR3 is TGTGCCAGCAGCAGACAGCTTTACAATGAGCAGTTCTTC. Translation gives CASSRQLYNEQFF. The V and J genes are TRBV6-6 and TRBJ2-1; D perhaps matches TRBD1 (5 bases). The CDR3 is made up of 13 amino acids. CDR1 is MNHNY and CDR2 is SVGAGI in the germline V gene (reference sequence). The V and J ends lost 6 bases and 4 bases respectively, with 10 bases between them.

On this clone: Additional DNA sequences in this sample encode the identical CDR3. The J gene is TRBJ2-5, the V gene TRBV11-3; maybe TRBD1 (7 bases). This CDR3 has 14 amino acids. The germline V gene encodes CDR1 SGHNT and CDR2 YENEEA. Trimming removed 1 base at V and 5 bases at J, with 11 bases between. This CDR3 reads CASSLGAGGETQYF. The CDR3, as DNA: TGTGCCAGCAGCTTAGGGGCAGGGGGGGAGACCCAGTACTTC.

This clone was observed once. V and J are TRBV4-2 and TRBJ2-6, with D unresolved. V was pared by 2 bases and J by 0 bases, with 5 bases between. The CDR3 spans 15 residues. CDR1 and CDR2 (germline): LGHNA, YNFKEQ. CDR3 DNA sequence: TGTGCCAGCAGCCAACGAAACTCTGGGGCCAACGTCCTGACTTTC. Translated: CASSQRNSGANVLTF.

The genes are TRBV7-9 and TRBJ1-1, with TRBD1 matching 7 bases. Trimming took 0 bases from V and 4 from J; bases not matched to a gene: 5. Per the germline V gene, CDR1 is SEHNR and CDR2 is FQNEAQ (reference sequence). There are 15 residues in the CDR3. CDR3 region: CASSLAVRGFTEAFF. The DNA of the CDR3 is TGTGCCAGCAGCTTAGCTGTCAGGGGGTTCACTGAAGCTTTCTTT.

V and J are TRBV18 and TRBJ2-6; unclear D gene. The CDR3 is 18 residues long. V was shortened by 3 bases and J by 0 bases, with 15 bases between the two germline ends. Germline-derived CDR1 and CDR2 are KGHSH and LQKENI. The CDR3: CASSPKDVLSSGANVLTF. The CDR3 coding sequence is TGTGCCAGCTCACCCAAGGATGTCTTAAGCTCTGGGGCCAACGTCCTGACTTTC.

A word on this clone: This sample also contains other DNA sequences that code for the same CDR3. The chain combines TRBV5-4 with TRBJ2-5; D is perhaps TRBD1 or TRBD2 (7 bases each). Germline CDR1 and CDR2: SGHNT and YYREEE (reference sequence). There are 14 residues in the CDR3. Between the trimmed V and J ends, which lost 4 bases and 0 bases, there was a span of 10 bases. CDR3 amino acids: CASSSGTDQETQYF. The DNA for the CDR3 is TGTGCCAGCAGCAGCGGGACAGACCAAGAGACCCAGTACTTC. Using reference TRBV5-4 and TRBJ2-5 for the parts outside the CDR3, the full variable domain is ETGVTQSPTHLIKTRGQQVTLRCSSQSGHNTVSWYQQALGQGPQFIFQYYREEENGRGNFPPRFSGLQFPNYSSELNVNALELDDSALYLCASSSGTDQETQYFGPGTRLLVL.

J is TRBJ2-1 and V is TRBV11-2, with 13 nucleotides matching TRBD2. V was clipped by 3 bases and J by 3 bases; unmatched bases: 5. Per germline, CDR1 SGHAT and CDR2 FQNNGV. The CDR3 spans 17 residues. The CDR3 sequence: CASSLGLAGTLYNEQFF. The CDR3, as DNA: TGTGCCAGCAGCTTGGGACTAGCGGGGACCCTCTACAATGAGCAGTTCTTC. The variable domain in full, completed from reference TRBV11-2 and TRBJ2-1, reads EAGVAQSPRYKIIEKRQSVAFWCNPISGHATLYWYQQILGQGPKLLIQFQNNGVVDDSQLPKDRFSAERLKGVDSTLKIQPAKLEDSAVYLCASSLGLAGTLYNEQFFGPGTRLTVL.

This clone was detected only once. The chain carries TRBV4-3 and TRBJ2-2; D uncertain. The CDR3 has 20 amino acids. Germline V CDR1 and CDR2: LGHNA, YSLEER. Trimming took off 0 bases at V and 0 bases at J, with 20 bases between the two ends. This CDR3 reads CASSQDLGRGHRANTGELFF. CDR3 DNA sequence: TGCGCCAGCAGCCAAGATCTTGGAAGAGGTCATCGCGCGAACACCGGGGAGCTGTTTTTT.

The chain combines TRBV19 with TRBJ2-7; D possibly uses TRBD1 or TRBD2 (5 bases each). Germline CDR1 LNHDA, CDR2 SQIVND (reference sequence). This CDR3 contains 13 residues. With 6 bases removed from V and 4 bases from J, the gap between germline ends came to 13 bases. CDR3 amino acids: CASRRRGGYEQYF. CDR3 in DNA: TGTGCCAGTAGACGAAGGGGCGGGTACGAGCAGTACTTC.